The source of this TCR beta chain is a study of blood T cell repertoires in COVID-19. Study details: T cells, B-cell-depleted T cells, or PBMCs supplied cDNA or gDNA.

Assay: immunoSEQ multiplex PCR; the TCRdb copy retains only in-frame clones and omits some. The sample holds fewer than 250,000 clones, roughly four fifths seen once. This clone was found a few times. Sequenced: peripheral blood. This clonotype was obtained from a woman aged 40 to 49 with active or convalescent COVID-19.

The CDR3 protein is CASRPPKAGANTGELFF. The CDR3 region has the DNA TGCGCCAGCAGGCCGCCGAAAGCGGGAGCTAACACCGGGGAGCTGTTTTTT. This chain joins TRBV5-1 and TRBJ2-2; TRBD2 matches at 8 bases. This CDR3 spans 17 amino acids. Trimming removed 5 bases from V and 2 bases from J; junction bases left unmatched: 11. Germline V CDR1 and CDR2: SGHRS, YFSETQ.